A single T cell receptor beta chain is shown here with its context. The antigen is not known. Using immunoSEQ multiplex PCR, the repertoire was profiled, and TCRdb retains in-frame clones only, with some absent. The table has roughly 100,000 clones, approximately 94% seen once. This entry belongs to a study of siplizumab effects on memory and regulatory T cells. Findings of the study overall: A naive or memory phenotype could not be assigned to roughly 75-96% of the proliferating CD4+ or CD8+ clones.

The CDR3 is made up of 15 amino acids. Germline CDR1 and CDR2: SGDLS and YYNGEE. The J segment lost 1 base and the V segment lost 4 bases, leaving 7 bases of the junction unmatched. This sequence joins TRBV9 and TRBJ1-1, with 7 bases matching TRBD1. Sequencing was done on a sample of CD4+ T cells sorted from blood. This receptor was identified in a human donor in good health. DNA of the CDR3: TGTGCCAGCAGCTCACACAGGGGCGGGAACACTGAAGCTTTCTTT. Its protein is CASSSHRGGNTEAFF.